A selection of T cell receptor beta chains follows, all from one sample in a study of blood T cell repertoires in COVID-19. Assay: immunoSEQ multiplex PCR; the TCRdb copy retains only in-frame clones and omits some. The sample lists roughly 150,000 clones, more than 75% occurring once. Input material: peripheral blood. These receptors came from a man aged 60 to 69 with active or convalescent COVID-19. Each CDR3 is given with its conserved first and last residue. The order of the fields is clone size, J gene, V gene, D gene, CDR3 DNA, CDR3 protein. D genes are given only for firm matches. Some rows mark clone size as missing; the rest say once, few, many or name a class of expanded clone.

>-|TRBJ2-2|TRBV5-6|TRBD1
TGTGCCAGCAGCCCTAGAGGGGGCGATTCGAACACCGGGGAGCTGTTTTTT
CASSPRGGDSNTGELFF
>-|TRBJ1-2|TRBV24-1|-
TGTGCCACCAGTGAGGGGCGGAACTATGGCTACACCTTC
CATSEGRNYGYTF
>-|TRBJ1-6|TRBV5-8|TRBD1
TGTGCCAGCAGCTCGGACAGGATGGGAACACCCCTCCACTTT
CASSSDRMGTPLHF
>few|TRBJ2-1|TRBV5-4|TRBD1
TGTGCCAGCAGCGCGGGACAGGGGAGAGGGGTTTACAATGAGCAGTTCTTC
CASSAGQGRGVYNEQFF
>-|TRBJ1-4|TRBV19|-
TGTGCCAGTAGTAATTCGGGACACCTCGGCCGAGAAAAACTGTTTTTT
CASSNSGHLGREKLFF
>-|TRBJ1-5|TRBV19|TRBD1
TGTGCCAGTAGTATAGCCGCAGGGGGCCGGAGCAATCAGCCCCAGCATTTT
CASSIAAGGRSNQPQHF
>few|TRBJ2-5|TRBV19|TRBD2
TGTGCCAGTAGTATTGAATTTAGCGGGGGAGGAGGAGAGACCCAGTACTTC
CASSIEFSGGGGETQYF
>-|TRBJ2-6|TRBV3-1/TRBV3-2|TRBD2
TGTGCCAGCAGCCAAGATTGGGCTAGCGGGAGGTCTTGGGCCAACGTCCTGACTTTC
CASSQDWASGRSWANVLTF
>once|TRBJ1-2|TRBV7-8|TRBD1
TGTGCCAGCAGCCCCTGGGACAGGGTGGATGGCTACACCTTC
CASSPWDRVDGYTF
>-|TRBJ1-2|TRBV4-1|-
TGCGCCAGCAGCCAAACTGGCCCGGGGGGCTACACCTTC
CASSQTGPGGYTF
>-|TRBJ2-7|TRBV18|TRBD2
TGTGCCAGCTCACCAGTAAGCGGGAGCTCCTACGAGCAGTACTTC
CASSPVSGSSYEQYF
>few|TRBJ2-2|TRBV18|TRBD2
TGTGCCAGCTCACCGAGAGCGGGGGCGAACACCGGGGAGCTGTTTTTT
CASSPRAGANTGELFF
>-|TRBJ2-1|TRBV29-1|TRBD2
TGCAGCGTTGCCGAAAGAACTAGCGGGAGTTCCGATGAGCAGTTCTTC
CSVAERTSGSSDEQFF
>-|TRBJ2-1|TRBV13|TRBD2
TGTGCCAGCAATCGGGCTAGCGGGCCTTTTGTAGCTTTTAGGAATGAGCAGTTCTTC
CASNRASGPFVAFRNEQFF
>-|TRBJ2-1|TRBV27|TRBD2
TGTGCCAGCAGTACCGGGAGGAGCTACAATGAGCAGTTCTTC
CASSTGRSYNEQFF
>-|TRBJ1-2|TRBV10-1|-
TGCGCCAGCAGTGAGTCCGGACAGCATGGCTACACCTTC
CASSESGQHGYTF
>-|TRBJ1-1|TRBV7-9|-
TGTGCCAGCAGCTTAGAGGCCGACAGCTATGAAGCTTTCTTT
CASSLEADSYEAFF
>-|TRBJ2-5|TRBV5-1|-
TGCGCCAGCAGCTTGGGTCGGACACAGTACCAAGAGACCCAGTACTTC
CASSLGRTQYQETQYF
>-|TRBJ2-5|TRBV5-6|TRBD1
TGTGCCAGCATCGGACAGGGACAAGAGACCCAGTACTTC
CASIGQGQETQYF
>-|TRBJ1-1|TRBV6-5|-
TGTGCCAGCAGTTCGCAGGGAGGGAACACTGAAGCTTTCTTT
CASSSQGGNTEAFF
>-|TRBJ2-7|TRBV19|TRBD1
TGTGCCAGTAGGGGGGACAGGGGTATCTACGAGCAGTACTTC
CASRGDRGIYEQYF
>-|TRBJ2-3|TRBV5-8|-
TGTGCCAGCAGCTTTGCGGGAAGCACAGATACGCAGTATTTT
CASSFAGSTDTQYF
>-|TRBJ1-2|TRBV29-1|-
TGCAGCGTTGAGGACAGTCCTAACTATGGCTACACCTTC
CSVEDSPNYGYTF
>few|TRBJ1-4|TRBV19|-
TGTGCCAGTAGTCCGGGTGCAACTAATGAAAAACTGTTTTTT
CASSPGATNEKLFF
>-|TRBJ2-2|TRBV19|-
TGTGCCAGTACCCCTCAGGGGGGATTAACTTTCGGGGAGCTGTTTTTT
CASTPQGGLTFGELFF
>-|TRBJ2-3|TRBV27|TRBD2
TGTGCCAGCACCCAAGGGACTAGCCCAACAGATACGCAGTATTTT
CASTQGTSPTDTQYF
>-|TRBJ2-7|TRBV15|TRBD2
TGTGCCACCAGCAGCGGAGGGACTAGCGGGTCCTACGAGCAGTACTTC
CATSSGGTSGSYEQYF
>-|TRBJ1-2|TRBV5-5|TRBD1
TGTGCCAGCAGCTTGGGGACAGGGGCGATCTATGGCTACACCTTC
CASSLGTGAIYGYTF
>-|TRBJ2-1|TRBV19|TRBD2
TGTGCCAGTAGTCCTTGGACTAGCGGGAGTAATGAGCAGTTCTTC
CASSPWTSGSNEQFF
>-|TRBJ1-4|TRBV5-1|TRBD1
TGCGCCAGCAGCGCGGGGGGGACAGGGGATTCTGAAAAACTGTTTTTT
CASSAGGTGDSEKLFF
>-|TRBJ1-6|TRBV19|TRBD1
TGTGCCAGTAGTATTGGGACAGCATATAATTCACCCCTCCACTTT
CASSIGTAYNSPLHF
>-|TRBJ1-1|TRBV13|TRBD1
TGTGCCAGCAGTCCCGGGACAGGGTACACTGAAGCTTTCTTT
CASSPGTGYTEAFF
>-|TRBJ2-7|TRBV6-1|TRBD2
TGTGCCAGCAGTGATCCGGCGGGAGGCGTGTACGAGCAGTACTTC
CASSDPAGGVYEQYF
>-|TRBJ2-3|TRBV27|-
TGTGCCAGCACACATCAATTCCGGCAGTATTTT
CASTHQFRQYF
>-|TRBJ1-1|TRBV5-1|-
TGCGCCAGCAGCTTCCAGGGGAAGACTGAAGCTTTCTTT
CASSFQGKTEAFF
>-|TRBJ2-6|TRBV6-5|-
TGTGCCAGCACACGGGGTGGTGGGGCCAACGTCCTGACTTTC
CASTRGGGANVLTF
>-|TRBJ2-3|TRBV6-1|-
TGTGCCAGCAGTGAACCCGGCAGGTCAGATACGCAGTATTTT
CASSEPGRSDTQYF
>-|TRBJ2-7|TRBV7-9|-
TGTGCCAGCAGCTTAGGGACAGCCTACGAGCAGTACTTC
CASSLGTAYEQYF
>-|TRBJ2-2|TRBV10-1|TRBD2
TGCGCCAGCAGTTCAGGGACTAGCGGGAATGGGGAGCTGTTTTTT
CASSSGTSGNGELFF
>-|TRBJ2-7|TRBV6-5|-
TGTGCCAGCAGTTACTCTTGGCAGGGAAGGACCTACGAGCAGTACTTC
CASSYSWQGRTYEQYF
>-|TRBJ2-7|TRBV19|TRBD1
TGTGCCAGTAGTATCTTGGGACAGGGTAACTACGAGCAGTACTTC
CASSILGQGNYEQYF
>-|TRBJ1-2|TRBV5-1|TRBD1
TGCGCCAGCAGCTTGGACAGGGGTGTCTATGGCTACACCTTC
CASSLDRGVYGYTF
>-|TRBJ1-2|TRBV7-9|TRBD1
TGTGCCAGCAGCTCGACAGGGCTGAACTATGGCTACACCTTC
CASSSTGLNYGYTF
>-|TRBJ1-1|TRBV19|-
TGTGCCAGTAGTTACGATAGGGGCATGAACACTGAAGCTTTCTTT
CASSYDRGMNTEAFF
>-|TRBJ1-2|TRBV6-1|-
TGTGCCAGCAGTGGCGGGGGGTTTGACCCTAACTATGGCTACACCTTC
CASSGGGFDPNYGYTF
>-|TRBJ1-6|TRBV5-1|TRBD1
TGCGCCAGCAGCTTGGACCCGCGGACAGGGCTCTCACCCCTCCACTTT
CASSLDPRTGLSPLHF
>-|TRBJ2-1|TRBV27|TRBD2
TGTGCCAGCAGTCGGTACGCCGGGACTAGCGACTACAATGAGCAGTTCTTC
CASSRYAGTSDYNEQFF
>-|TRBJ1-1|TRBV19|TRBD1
TGTGCCAGTAGTACGACAGGGGTCTTTTTAGCTTTCTTT
CASSTTGVFLAFF
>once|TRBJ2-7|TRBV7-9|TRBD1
TGTGCCAGCAGAATGGGACAGGGGGTCGACGAGCAGTACTTC
CASRMGQGVDEQYF
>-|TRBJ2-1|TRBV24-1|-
TGTGCCACCAGTGCGTCGGGCTCCTACAATGAGCAGTTCTTC
CATSASGSYNEQFF
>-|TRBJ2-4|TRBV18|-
TGTGCCAGCTCACCATCAACAAATCCTTTAGCCAAAAACATTCAGTACTTC
CASSPSTNPLAKNIQYF
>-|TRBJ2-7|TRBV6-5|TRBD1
TGTGCCAGCAGTTACAGAAGGGCAGGGGGCTACGAGCAGTACTTC
CASSYRRAGGYEQYF
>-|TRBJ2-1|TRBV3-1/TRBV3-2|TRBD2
TGTGCCAGCAGCATTAGCGGGAGGGCCTACAATGAGCAGTTCTTC
CASSISGRAYNEQFF
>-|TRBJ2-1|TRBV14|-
TGTGCCAGCAGCCGGGACTTCCTGGGGCAGTTCTTC
CASSRDFLGQFF